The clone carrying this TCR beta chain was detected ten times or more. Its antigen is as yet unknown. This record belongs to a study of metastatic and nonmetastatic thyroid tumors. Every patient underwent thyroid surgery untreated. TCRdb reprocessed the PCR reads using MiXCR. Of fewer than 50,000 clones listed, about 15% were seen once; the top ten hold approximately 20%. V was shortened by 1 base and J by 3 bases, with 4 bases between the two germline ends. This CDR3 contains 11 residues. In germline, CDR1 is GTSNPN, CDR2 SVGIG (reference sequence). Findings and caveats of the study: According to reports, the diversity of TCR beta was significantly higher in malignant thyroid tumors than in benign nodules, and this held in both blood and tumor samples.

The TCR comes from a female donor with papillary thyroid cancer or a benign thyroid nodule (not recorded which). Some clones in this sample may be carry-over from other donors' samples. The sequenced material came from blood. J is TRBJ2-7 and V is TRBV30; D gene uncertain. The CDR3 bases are TGTGCCTGGAGTGATGACTACGAGCAGTACTTC. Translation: CAWSDDYEQYF.